This TCR beta chain was identified during a study of T cells in Graves' hyperthyroidism and ophthalmopathy. Amplified TCR beta CDR3 regions derived from RNA transcripts. The HTBI primer set drove a first-round RT-PCR of the TCR CDR3. TCRdb re-called the multiplex PCR reads through MiXCR, storing one row per CDR3 protein. The profile shows about 290,000 distinct CDR3 sequences, 15% to 20% of them singletons. With 3 bases clipped from V and 3 bases from J, the junction kept 8 bases outside the gene matches. Looked up from germline, CDR1 is GTSNPN and CDR2 is SVGIG (reference sequence). The CDR3 runs 15 residues. This clonotype was detected ten times or more.

The TCR comes from a man aged 25 to 40 with Graves' hyperthyroidism. The chain employs TRBV30 and TRBJ2-7, with 10 bases that match TRBD1. Sequenced input: blood. This CDR3 reads CAWSSRQGAGYEQYF. CDR3 bases: TGTGCCTGGAGCTCGCGACAGGGGGCGGGCTACGAGCAGTACTTC. Variable domain in full (rest from reference TRBV30 and TRBJ2-7): SQTIHQWPATLVQPVGSPLSLECTVEGTSNPNLYWYRQAAGRGLQLLFYSVGIGQISSEVPQNLSASRPQDRQFILSSKKLLLSDSGFYLCAWSSRQGAGYEQYFGPGTRLTVT.